This entry is about one T cell receptor (beta chain). These data come from a study of blood T cell repertoires in COVID-19. Background on the study: Collection of acute and convalescent COVID-19 samples took place in the United States, Italy and Spain. Sample material is recorded as cDNA or gDNA derived from T cells, B-cell-depleted T cells, or PBMCs.

Per the original data handling: Using reference gene primer amplification, nucleated cell counts were estimated. Produced via immunoSEQ multiplex PCR; TCRdb's table is partial and in-frame only. Clone size and V and J calls were adopted from that table, with D and trimming inferred from the DNA. The sample holds 90,000 to 100,000 clones, 87% seen once. V was pared by 6 bases and J by 4 bases, with 12 bases between. This CDR3 has 13 amino acids. Germline-derived CDR1 and CDR2 are SGHAT and FQNNGV. Specimen: peripheral blood. This TCR was recovered from a man between 65 and 85 years old with acute or convalescent COVID-19. The J gene is TRBJ1-1, the V gene TRBV11-2, with D perhaps TRBD1 (6 bases). CDR3 region: CASSIGGGTEAFF. The CDR3 DNA reads as TGTGCCAGCAGTATAGGGGGGGGCACTGAAGCTTTCTTT.